The 2 T cell receptor beta chains given below trace back to one sample, sequenced in a study of T cells in Graves' hyperthyroidism and ophthalmopathy. Researchers took RNA transcripts and amplified the TCR beta CDR3 regions from them. A set of HTBI primers served as the primers for a first-round RT-PCR of the TCR CDR3. TCRdb processed the multiplex PCR reads anew with MiXCR; each CDR3 protein has one entry. The repertoire includes under 350,000 distinct CDR3 sequences, about 20% of them detected once, and about 53% sits in the top ten. Sequenced material: blood. These receptors were obtained from a woman aged 45-65 years with Graves' hyperthyroidism.

V and J are TRBV5-1 and TRBJ1-4; 8 nucleotides agree with TRBD1. There are 15 residues in the CDR3. The junction had 7 bases not matched to a gene; V was cut back by 4 bases and J by 5 bases. Germline assignment: CDR1 SGHRS and CDR2 YFSETQ. The CDR3 DNA is TGCGCCAGCAGCAGACAGACAGGGGAGAATGAAAAACTGTTTTTT. This codes for CASSRQTGENEKLFF.

This clonotype was counted a few times. The germline gene is not matched at one end of the junction; a read error may be the cause. This sequence joins TRBV3-1 and TRBJ2-1; 14 nucleotides match TRBD2. Germline loops: CDR1 LGHDT, CDR2 YNNKEL (reference sequence). This CDR3 has 14 amino acids. Here the CDR3 DNA reads TGTGCCAGCAGAAACCCGGGACTAGCGGGAGAGGGAGTCTTC. Encoded protein: CASRNPGLAGEGVF.